The rows below give T cell receptor beta chains drawn from one sample of a study of blood T cell repertoires in COVID-19. The protocol was immunoSEQ multiplex PCR, while the TCRdb copy is restricted to in-frame clones and leaves out a portion. The table has tens of thousands of clones, approximately 90% seen once. Material: peripheral blood. The receptors stem from a man over 45 in a cohort sampled during active COVID-19. Each CDR3 is given with its conserved first and last residue. The size entry is marked missing in some rows and otherwise reads once, few, many or a size class.

CASSHLTTSRGELFF | 15 | TRBV4-1 | - | TRBJ2-2
CTTREGYEQYF | 11 | TRBV25-1 | - | TRBJ2-7
CASSSGQGYEKLFF | 14 | TRBV7-6 | - | TRBJ1-4
CASTTKGGLNTGELFF | 16 | TRBV21-1 | - | TRBJ2-2
CSVAVSQGEKLFF | 13 | TRBV29-1 | - | TRBJ1-4
CASSPTGMGETQYF | 14 | TRBV5-5 | - | TRBJ2-5
CASSNLAGQGILGAKNIQYF | 20 | TRBV6-2/TRBV6-3 | - | TRBJ2-4
CASRPTGALIGYTF | 14 | TRBV6-5 | - | TRBJ1-2
CASSPGQVNEKLFF | 14 | TRBV10-2 | - | TRBJ1-4
CAISTPGRISAGVPYNEQFF | 20 | TRBV10-3 | - | TRBJ2-1
CASSLGTGVTGELFF | 15 | TRBV7-8 | few | TRBJ2-2
CASSSWTVTEAFF | 13 | TRBV7-2 | - | TRBJ1-1
CASSLGTGYEQYF | 13 | TRBV19 | - | TRBJ2-7
CASSYPMYRTHYEQYF | 16 | TRBV6-2/TRBV6-3 | - | TRBJ2-7
CASSQFQGAPYNEQFF | 16 | TRBV14 | - | TRBJ2-1
CASNPSGRVTDTQYF | 15 | TRBV13 | - | TRBJ2-3
CASSRSSLQGRRNQPQHF | 18 | TRBV6-2/TRBV6-3 | medium-sized | TRBJ1-5
CASSPSRGDYGYTF | 14 | TRBV18 | once | TRBJ1-2
CASSQDNPRVGKWGSNQPQHF | 21 | TRBV3-1/TRBV3-2 | - | TRBJ1-5
CASSVQTGRDSPLHF | 15 | TRBV9 | - | TRBJ1-6
CASSVGGAEQFF | 12 | TRBV9 | - | TRBJ2-1
CASSKVGLAGGGGTDTQYF | 19 | TRBV21-1 | - | TRBJ2-3
CASSEGGLVGGDTQYF | 16 | TRBV25-1 | - | TRBJ2-3
CASSITRPGGAINEQFF | 17 | TRBV19 | few | TRBJ2-1
CASRQGVYGYTF | 12 | TRBV12-3/TRBV12-4 | - | TRBJ1-2
CASQGSGNQPQHF | 13 | TRBV10-3 | - | TRBJ1-5
CASSVRWGVGTGELFF | 16 | TRBV9 | - | TRBJ2-2
CASSLEFWSGGSQETQYF | 18 | TRBV11-3 | - | TRBJ2-5
CASTTGTMNTEAFF | 14 | TRBV5-1 | - | TRBJ1-1
CAWSVPRGAVGGYTF | 15 | TRBV30 | - | TRBJ1-2
CASSSRDRGGAEAFF | 15 | TRBV7-2 | - | TRBJ1-1
CAWRPRTSWRANEQFF | 16 | TRBV30 | - | TRBJ2-1
CASGPSQGAGELFF | 14 | TRBV6-5 | - | TRBJ2-2
CASSPQRGGPPQETQYF | 17 | TRBV5-6 | - | TRBJ2-5
CASSVTGDGYTF | 12 | TRBV9 | - | TRBJ1-2
CASSLTSGTVNEQFF | 15 | TRBV7-3 | once | TRBJ2-1
CASSYSGDTDTQYF | 14 | TRBV6-5 | - | TRBJ2-3
CASSVELLAGGHADTQYF | 18 | TRBV9 | - | TRBJ2-3
CASSQEIAGTFYNEQFF | 17 | TRBV4-3 | - | TRBJ2-1
CASSFGQGPYEQYF | 14 | TRBV27 | - | TRBJ2-7
CATSKGAGGDEQYF | 14 | TRBV15 | - | TRBJ2-7
CASSLPTSYGEQFF | 14 | TRBV5-1 | - | TRBJ2-1
CASSVSFINEQFF | 13 | TRBV11-3 | - | TRBJ2-1
CASSQRAGPAVRLNSPLHF | 19 | TRBV23-1 | - | TRBJ1-6
CASSDTGTGINQPQHF | 16 | TRBV27 | - | TRBJ1-5
CASSFGGGPYEQYF | 14 | TRBV7-9 | few | TRBJ2-7